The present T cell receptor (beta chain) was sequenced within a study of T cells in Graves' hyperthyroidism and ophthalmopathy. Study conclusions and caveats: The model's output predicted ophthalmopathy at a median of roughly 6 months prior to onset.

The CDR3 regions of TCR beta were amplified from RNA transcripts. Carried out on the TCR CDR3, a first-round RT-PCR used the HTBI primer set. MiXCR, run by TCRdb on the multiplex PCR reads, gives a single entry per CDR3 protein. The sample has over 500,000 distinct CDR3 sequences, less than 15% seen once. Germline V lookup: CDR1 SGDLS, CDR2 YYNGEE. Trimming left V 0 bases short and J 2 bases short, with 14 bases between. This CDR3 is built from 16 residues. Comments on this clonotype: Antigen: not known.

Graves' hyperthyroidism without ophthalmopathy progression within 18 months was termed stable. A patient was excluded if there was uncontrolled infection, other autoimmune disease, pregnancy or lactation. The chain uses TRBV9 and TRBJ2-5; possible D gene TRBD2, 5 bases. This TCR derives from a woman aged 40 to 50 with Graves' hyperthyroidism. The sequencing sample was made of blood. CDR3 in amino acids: CASSVGLAASQETQYF. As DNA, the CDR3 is TGTGCCAGCAGCGTAGGTCTAGCCGCATCTCAAGAGACCCAGTACTTC.